One and the same sample provided the 2 T cell receptor beta chains below, sequenced in a study of T cell responses to AZD1222 COVID-19 vaccine. Some clones are missing from TCRdb's copy, which holds only in-frame ones; the method was immunoSEQ multiplex PCR. The sample lists 85,000 or so clones; around 83% were seen once. Sequencing was performed on peripheral blood, taken 28 days after the second AZD1222 dose. Every receptor here comes from an adult who received the AZD1222 COVID-19 vaccine.

V and J are TRBV28 and TRBJ1-2; no reliable D call. CDR3 size: 14 residues. Germline V gives CDR1 MDHEN, CDR2 SYDVKM. Trimming removed 3 bases at V and 2 bases at J, with 10 bases between. CDR3 bases: TGTGCCAGCAGTTTGCCGACTGGGAACTATGGCTACACCTTC. This codes for CASSLPTGNYGYTF.

This clone was counted only a few times. This chain connects TRBV30 to TRBJ2-7, with D maybe TRBD2 (5 bases). Germline CDR1 is GTSNPN and CDR2 is SVGIG (reference sequence). V was pared by 4 bases and J by 2 bases, with 15 bases between. The CDR3 runs to 14 residues. In DNA, the CDR3 is TGTGCCTGGACCGTCCGGGGTAAGACCTACGAGCAGTACTTC. Amino acids: CAWTVRGKTYEQYF.